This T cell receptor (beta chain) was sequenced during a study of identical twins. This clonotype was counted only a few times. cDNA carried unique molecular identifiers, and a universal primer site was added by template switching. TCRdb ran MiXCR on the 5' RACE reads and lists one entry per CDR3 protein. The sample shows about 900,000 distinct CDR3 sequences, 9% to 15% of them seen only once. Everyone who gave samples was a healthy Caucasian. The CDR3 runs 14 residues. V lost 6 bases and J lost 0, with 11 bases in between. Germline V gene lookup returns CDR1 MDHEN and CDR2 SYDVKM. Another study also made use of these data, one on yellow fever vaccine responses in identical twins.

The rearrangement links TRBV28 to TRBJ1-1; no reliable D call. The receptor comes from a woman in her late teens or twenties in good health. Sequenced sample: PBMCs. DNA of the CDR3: TGTGCCAGCAGCAGTTTCCCGATGAACACTGAAGCTTTCTTT. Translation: CASSSFPMNTEAFF.